The clone carrying this T cell receptor (beta chain) showed up just a few times. The data derive from a study of cytomegalovirus exposure and HLA in healthy donors. Use of 60 Vbeta and 13 Jbeta primers characterized the PCR. The data were produced by immunoSEQ multiplex PCR, yet TCRdb's version contains in-frame clones alone and is incomplete. The table has 200,000 or so clones, about four fifths seen once. The sample was PBMCs. This clonotype was obtained from a boy aged 2 to 9 in good health and CMV-seronegative.

CDR3 sequence: CASGGAGETQYF. In DNA form, the CDR3 reads TGTGCCAGCGGGGGGGCCGGAGAGACCCAGTACTTC. This chain uses TRBV9 with TRBJ2-5; TRBD2 might be the D (7 bases). The V end lost 7 bases, the J end lost 4 bases, and 11 bases lay between the germline ends. Germline-derived CDR1 and CDR2 are SGDLS and YYNGEE. The CDR3 consists of 12 residues.